The clone carrying this T cell receptor beta chain was seen only a few times. Antigen: not known. A single record per CDR3 protein comes from TCRdb applying MiXCR to the 5' RACE reads. Of about 260,000 distinct CDR3 sequences in the sample, around 5.3% were seen once. The data are from a study of T cells after yellow fever vaccination. Study-wide results and caveats: In post-booster samples, most primary-vaccination clones reappeared (approximately 95% CD4, nearly 90% CD8). It was a small share of clonotypes that appeared in both CD4 and CD8 compartments. It was the secondary response that reached its peak faster, day 5 versus 15, but it was weaker.

The V end was cut by 4 bases, the J end by 4 bases, with 13 bases between. Germline values: CDR1 DFQATT, CDR2 SNEGSKA (reference sequence). This CDR3 contains 13 residues. This specimen consisted of CD4+ T cells sorted from PBMCs, obtained on the day of the yellow fever booster vaccination. The rearrangement joins TRBV20-1 to TRBJ2-5; perhaps TRBD2 as D (5 bases). The TCR was taken from a man between 18 and 29 years old who received the YFV17D yellow fever vaccine. The CDR3 sequence: CSATVGLAETQYF. The CDR3, as DNA: TGCAGTGCTACGGTCGGGCTAGCAGAGACCCAGTACTTC.